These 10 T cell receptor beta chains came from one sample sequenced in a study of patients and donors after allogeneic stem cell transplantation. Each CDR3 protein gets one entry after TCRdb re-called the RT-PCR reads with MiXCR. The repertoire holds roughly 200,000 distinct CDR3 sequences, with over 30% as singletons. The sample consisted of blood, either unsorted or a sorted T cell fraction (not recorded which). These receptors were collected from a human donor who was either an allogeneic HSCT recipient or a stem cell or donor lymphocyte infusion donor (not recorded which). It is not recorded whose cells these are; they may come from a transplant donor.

Here the CDR3 reads CASSLTGINQPQHF. For the CDR3, the DNA is TGCGCCAGCAGCCTAACAGGGATCAATCAGCCCCAGCATTTT. The chain has TRBV4-1 and TRBJ1-5, with a tentative D call TRBD1 (6 bases). Germline CDR1 MGHRA, CDR2 YSYEKL. The CDR3 is made up of 14 amino acids. V was clipped by 4 bases and J by 3 bases, with 10 bases between them.

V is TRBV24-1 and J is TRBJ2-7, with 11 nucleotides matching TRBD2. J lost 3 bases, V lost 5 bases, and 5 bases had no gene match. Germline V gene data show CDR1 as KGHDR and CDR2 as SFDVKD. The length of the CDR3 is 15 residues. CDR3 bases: TGTGCCACCAGTGGGGGACTAGCGGATCGCTACGAGCAGTACTTC. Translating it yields CATSGGLADRYEQYF.

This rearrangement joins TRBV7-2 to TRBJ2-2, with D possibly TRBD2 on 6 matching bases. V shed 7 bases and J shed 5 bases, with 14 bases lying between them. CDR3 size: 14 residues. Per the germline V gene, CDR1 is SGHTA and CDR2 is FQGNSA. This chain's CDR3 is CASTPWGETGELFF. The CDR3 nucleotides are TGTGCCAGCACCCCATGGGGGGAGACCGGGGAGCTGTTTTTT.

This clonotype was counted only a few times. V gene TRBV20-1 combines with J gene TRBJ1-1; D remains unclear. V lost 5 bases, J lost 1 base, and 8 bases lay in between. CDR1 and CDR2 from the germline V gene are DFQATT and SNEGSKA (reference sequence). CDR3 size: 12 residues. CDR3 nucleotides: TGCAGTGCTCCTGCTTGGAACACTGAAGCTTTCTTT. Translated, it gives CSAPAWNTEAFF.

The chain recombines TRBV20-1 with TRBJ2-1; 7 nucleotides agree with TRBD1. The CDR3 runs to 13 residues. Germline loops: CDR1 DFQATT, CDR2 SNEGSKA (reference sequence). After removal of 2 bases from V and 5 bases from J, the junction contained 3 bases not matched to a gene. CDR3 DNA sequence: TGCAGTGCTAGAAGGACAGGCGACAATGAGCAGTTCTTC. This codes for CSARRTGDNEQFF.

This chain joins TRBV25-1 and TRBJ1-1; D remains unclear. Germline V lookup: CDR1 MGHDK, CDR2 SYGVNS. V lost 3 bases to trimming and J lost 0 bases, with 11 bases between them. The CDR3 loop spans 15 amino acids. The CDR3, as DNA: TGTGCCAGCAGTGAGACTGGGCGGATGAACACTGAAGCTTTCTTT. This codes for CASSETGRMNTEAFF. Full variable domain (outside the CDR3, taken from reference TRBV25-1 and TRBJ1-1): EADIYQTPRYLVIGTGKKITLECSQTMGHDKMYWYQQDPGMELHLIHYSYGVNSTEKGDLSSESTVSRIRTEHFPLTLESARPSHTSQYLCASSETGRMNTEAFFGQGTRLTVV.

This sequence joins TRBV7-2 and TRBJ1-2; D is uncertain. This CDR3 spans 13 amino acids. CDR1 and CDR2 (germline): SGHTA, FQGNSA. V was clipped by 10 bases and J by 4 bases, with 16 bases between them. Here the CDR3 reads CATSYRWSYGYTF. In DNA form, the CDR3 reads TGTGCCACCAGTTATCGGTGGAGCTATGGCTACACCTTC.

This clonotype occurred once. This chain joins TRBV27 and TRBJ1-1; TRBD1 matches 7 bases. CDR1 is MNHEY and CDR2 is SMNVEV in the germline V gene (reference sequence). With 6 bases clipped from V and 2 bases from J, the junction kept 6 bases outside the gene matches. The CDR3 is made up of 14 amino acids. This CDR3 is CASRGGAKNTEAFF. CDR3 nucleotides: TGTGCCAGCAGAGGGGGCGCGAAAAACACTGAAGCTTTCTTT.

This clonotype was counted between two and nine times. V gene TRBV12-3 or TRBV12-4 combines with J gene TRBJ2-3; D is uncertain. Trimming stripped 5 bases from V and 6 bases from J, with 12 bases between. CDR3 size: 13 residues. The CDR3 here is CASSLKLGDTQYF. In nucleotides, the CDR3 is TGTGCCAGCAGTCTCAAACTTGGGGATACGCAGTATTTT.

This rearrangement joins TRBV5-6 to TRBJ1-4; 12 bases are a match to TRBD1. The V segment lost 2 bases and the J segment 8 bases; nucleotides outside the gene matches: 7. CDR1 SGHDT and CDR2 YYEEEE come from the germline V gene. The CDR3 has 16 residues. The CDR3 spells CASSFASGTGGEKLFF. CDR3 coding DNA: TGTGCCAGCAGCTTCGCATCCGGGACAGGGGGCGAAAAACTGTTTTTT. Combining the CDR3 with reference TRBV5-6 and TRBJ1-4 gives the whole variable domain DAGVTQSPTHLIKTRGQQVTLRCSPKSGHDTVSWYQQALGQGPQFIFQYYEEEERQRGNFPDRFSGHQFPNYSSELNVNALLLGDSALYLCASSFASGTGGEKLFFGSGTQLSVL.